This T cell receptor (beta chain) was profiled in a study of human T cells and chemical hapten exposure. Germline CDR1 MGHRA, CDR2 YSYEKL. Deletions cut 2 bases from V and 0 bases from J, with 9 bases between. The CDR3 is 15 residues long. The time point denotes: patch test 2, 6 weeks after DPC sensitization. As to treatment: therapeutic diphenylcyclopropenone sensitization with weekly scalp DPC. Ten or more counts support this clonotype. TCRdb processed the RACE reads anew with MiXCR; each CDR3 protein has one entry. The sample lists about 380,000 distinct CDR3 sequences; about 6% were seen once. V is TRBV4-1 and J is TRBJ2-3, with D perhaps matching TRBD1 (6 bases). This TCR was recovered from a woman in her late teens or twenties with alopecia areata. Some clones in this sample may be carry-over from other donors' samples. Here the sequenced sample was whole blood, taken in connection with sensitization to the hapten diphenylcyclopropenone (DPC). The CDR3 sequence: CASSQRTASTDTQYF. The CDR3 nucleotides read TGCGCCAGCAGCCAAAGGACAGCTAGCACAGATACGCAGTATTTT.